These T cell receptor beta chains were read from a single sample in a study of shared clonotypes between healthy human individuals. Libraries were prepared by immunoSEQ multiplex PCR; TCRdb keeps only in-frame clonotypes and omits some of them. The table has just over 2,000,000 clones, 90% to 95% seen once. The sample comprised naive CD4+ T cells sorted from blood. The receptors derive from a man aged 18 to 35 in good health. Both conserved end residues are part of each CDR3. The order of the fields is J gene, D gene, V gene, clone size, CDR3 DNA, CDR3 protein. The D gene is left open where the match is weak. Size is stated for part of the rows, as once, few or many counts, or as a class when the clone is expanded.

TRBJ2-1 | TRBD2 | TRBV6-5 | once | TGTGCCAGCAGCCCCGCCCAAGCGGGAGGGAATGAGCAGTTCTTC | CASSPAQAGGNEQFF
TRBJ2-2 | . | TRBV6-5 | once | TGTGCCAGCAGGTCGCGAAACACCGGGGAGCTGTTTTTT | CASRSRNTGELFF
TRBJ1-1 | . | TRBV2 | few | TGTGCCAGCAGTGTTTCGGACACCGGGAACACTGAAGCTTTCTTT | CASSVSDTGNTEAFF
TRBJ1-1 | . | TRBV6-5 | once | TGTGCCAGCAGCCAGGGGAGGGGGATGAACACTGAAGCTTTCTTT | CASSQGRGMNTEAFF
TRBJ1-6 | TRBD1 | TRBV10-1 | . | TGCGCCAGCAGTCCCGGAACAGGGGGCGGTTCACCCCTCCACTTT | CASSPGTGGGSPLHF
TRBJ2-7 | . | TRBV6-5 | . | TGTGCCAGCAGGCCTGGGACTTGGGTTTACGAGCAGTACTTC | CASRPGTWVYEQYF
TRBJ2-2 | . | TRBV6-6 | . | TGTGCTATAAGACGGGCCTTTGGGACCGGGGAGCTGTTTTTT | CAIRRAFGTGELFF
TRBJ1-1 | . | TRBV6-5 | . | TGTGCCAGCAGTTACTCGTCAGACTGGCCCACTGAAGCTTTCTTT | CASSYSSDWPTEAFF
TRBJ2-5 | TRBD1 | TRBV2 | few | TGTGCCAGCAGGCCCGGGACAGGAGGCCAAGAGACCCAGTACTTC | CASRPGTGGQETQYF
TRBJ2-2 | . | TRBV10-3 | . | TGTGCCATCAGTGAGTCCAGCCTAGGGTTAGCCGGGGAGCTGTTTTTT | CAISESSLGLAGELFF
TRBJ1-1 | . | TRBV6-6 | . | TGTGCCAGCACCCTACAGAACACTGAAGCTTTCTTT | CASTLQNTEAFF
TRBJ2-5 | . | TRBV7-2 | . | TGTGCCAGCAGGCAAGGGGGAGGGCAAGAGACCCAGTACTTC | CASRQGGGQETQYF
TRBJ1-1 | . | TRBV6-1 | . | TGTGCCAGCAGTGAAGCTGGGGGGAACACTGAAGCTTTCTTT | CASSEAGGNTEAFF
TRBJ2-7 | . | TRBV18 | . | TGTGCCAGCTCACCGTACGCGACCTACGAGCAGTACTTC | CASSPYATYEQYF
TRBJ2-3 | . | TRBV4-3 | . | TGCGCCAGCAGCCAAGTTGGCGGGAGCACAGATACGCAGTATTTT | CASSQVGGSTDTQYF
TRBJ2-5 | . | TRBV6-1 | . | TGTGCCAGCAGGAAGGGGGGTGGAGAGACCCAGTACTTC | CASRKGGGETQYF
TRBJ1-6 | . | TRBV28 | . | TGTGCCAGCGCGGGGGGCTTTAATTCACCCCTCCACTTT | CASAGGFNSPLHF
TRBJ2-7 | TRBD1 | TRBV18 | few | TGTGCCAGCTCACCGGGACAGGCCGCACACGAGCAGTACTTC | CASSPGQAAHEQYF
TRBJ1-5 | . | TRBV9 | . | TGTGCCAGCAGCGTAGGTACAGGGATCAATCAGCCCCAGCATTTT | CASSVGTGINQPQHF
TRBJ1-2 | TRBD1 | TRBV28 | . | TGTGCCAGCAGTTTCAGTGACAGGGGGCCGCTCACCTTC | CASSFSDRGPLTF
TRBJ1-6 | . | TRBV30 | . | TGTGCCTGGAGCCCGGAAACTAGTTCACCCCTCCACTTT | CAWSPETSSPLHF
TRBJ1-1 | TRBD1 | TRBV18 | . | TGTGCCAGCCGAGGGGGCGGCACTGAAGCTTTCTTT | CASRGGGTEAFF
TRBJ2-5 | . | TRBV7-9 | . | TGTGCCAGCAGCCGGCGGGTTTCGCAGATCCTCGGGGAGACCCAGTACTTC | CASSRRVSQILGETQYF
TRBJ1-1 | . | TRBV4-1 | . | TGCGCCAGCCAGCCGGGGTACACTGAAGCTTTCTTT | CASQPGYTEAFF
TRBJ2-1 | TRBD1 | TRBV29-1 | few | TGCAGCGGGGGACAGGGGAACAATGAGCAGTTCTTC | CSGGQGNNEQFF
TRBJ1-3 | . | TRBV5-6 | . | TGTGCCAGCAGCCTGGGGGGTTCCGGAAACACCATATATTTT | CASSLGGSGNTIYF
TRBJ2-7 | . | TRBV25-1 | few | TGTGCCAGCAGTGGGGCGCAGCTAGGGTCCTACGAGCAGTACTTC | CASSGAQLGSYEQYF
TRBJ1-1 | TRBD1 | TRBV7-8 | . | TGTGCCAGCAGCCAGGGGGGGACTGAAGCTTTCTTT | CASSQGGTEAFF
TRBJ2-7 | . | TRBV5-4 | . | TGTGCCAGCAGCCCGAATCTTCTTAGCTCCTACGAGCAGTACTTC | CASSPNLLSSYEQYF
TRBJ1-5 | . | TRBV4-1 | few | TGCGCCAGCAGCCCCCTAGGGGGTCAGCCCCAGCATTTT | CASSPLGGQPQHF
TRBJ2-3 | TRBD2 | TRBV2 | . | TGTGCCAGCACCCCCCGGGGGGGCCCTAGCACAGATACGCAGTATTTT | CASTPRGGPSTDTQYF
TRBJ1-3 | . | TRBV5-4 | . | TGTGCCAGCAGCTTGGGCGGGGCCTCTGGAAACACCATATATTTT | CASSLGGASGNTIYF
TRBJ2-5 | . | TRBV4-1 | . | TGCGCCAGCAGCGAAACAGCCAGCTTAGAAGAGACCCAGTACTTC | CASSETASLEETQYF
TRBJ1-6 | TRBD1 | TRBV10-3 | . | TGTGCCATCAGGGACAGGGTGGATTCACCCCTCCACTTT | CAIRDRVDSPLHF
TRBJ2-7 | TRBD1 | TRBV2 | . | TGTGCCAGCAGTATCTCCGGGACAGGGATAATCAGCGAGCAGTACTTC | CASSISGTGIISEQYF
TRBJ2-3 | TRBD2 | TRBV5-1 | . | TGCGCCAGCAGCTTGAGCCGGACTAGCGGAGAAATCACAGATACGCAGTATTTT | CASSLSRTSGEITDTQYF
TRBJ1-1 | . | TRBV18 | . | TGTGCCAGCTCACGTTCCTTGGGGCAGGGCCCGAACACTGAAGCTTTCTTT | CASSRSLGQGPNTEAFF
TRBJ1-2 | . | TRBV30 | . | TGTGCCTGGAGTTCCTCGGCAGCCCCTAACTATGGCTACACCTTC | CAWSSSAAPNYGYTF
TRBJ1-4 | . | TRBV28 | . | TGTGCCAGCAGTTCTAATGAAAAACTGTTTTTT | CASSSNEKLFF
TRBJ1-2 | . | TRBV21-1 | . | TGTGCCAGCAGCAAAGGACGAGGGACACCGAACTATGGCTACACCTTC | CASSKGRGTPNYGYTF
TRBJ2-7 | . | TRBV7-2 | . | TGTGCCAGCAGCCCCCCAGGAGCATACGAGCAGTACTTC | CASSPPGAYEQYF
TRBJ2-2 | . | TRBV5-6 | . | TGTGCCAGCAGCCCCGGATCAAGCAACACCGGGGAGCTGTTTTTT | CASSPGSSNTGELFF
TRBJ1-5 | . | TRBV6-5 | . | TGTGCCAGCAGCACCCCGGGTCAGCCCCAGCATTTT | CASSTPGQPQHF
TRBJ2-5 | . | TRBV28 | . | TGTGCCAGCAGCCTTACCAGGACTGGGAAAGAGACCCAGTACTTC | CASSLTRTGKETQYF
TRBJ2-3 | TRBD1 | TRBV7-9 | . | TGTGCCAGCAGCTTTACAGGGGGCGGCACAGATACGCAGTATTTT | CASSFTGGGTDTQYF
TRBJ1-6 | . | TRBV30 | . | TGTGCCTGGAGTGTCCCGGGGGCAGGAGCGTATAATTCACCCCTCCACTTT | CAWSVPGAGAYNSPLHF
TRBJ1-3 | TRBD1 | TRBV5-1 | . | TGCGCCAGCAGCCCCGGGACAGTCTCTGGAAACACCATATATTTT | CASSPGTVSGNTIYF
TRBJ2-7 | . | TRBV7-9 | . | TGTGCCAGCAGCTTATTCAACGTCGAGCAGTACTTC | CASSLFNVEQYF
TRBJ2-1 | TRBD2 | TRBV14 | once | TGTGCCAGCAGCCAAGGGCGGTTAGCGGGATACAATGAGCAGTTCTTC | CASSQGRLAGYNEQFF
TRBJ2-1 | . | TRBV6-1 | . | TGTGCCAGCAGTGGGGGGGAGAGGTTTAGCGATGAGCAGTTCTTC | CASSGGERFSDEQFF
TRBJ2-2 | . | TRBV21-1 | . | TGTGCCAGCCGCGTAAGGGGACCGAACACCGGGGAGCTGTTTTTT | CASRVRGPNTGELFF
TRBJ2-2 | TRBD1 | TRBV2 | . | TGTGCCAGCAGTGAGACGACAGGGATCGTGCCCGGGGAGCTGTTTTTT | CASSETTGIVPGELFF
TRBJ1-2 | TRBD1 | TRBV27 | . | TGTGCCAGCAGTTCGGCTCGGACAGGGTTTTTGGGTGGCTACACCTTC | CASSSARTGFLGGYTF
TRBJ1-2 | . | TRBV18 | . | TGTGCCAGCTCACCACCTGGACTGATAACTAACTATGGCTACACCTTC | CASSPPGLITNYGYTF